In its sample, the clone carrying this T cell receptor (beta chain) was seen a few times. What it recognizes is unknown. This entry is derived from a study of blood T cells in healthy people across ages. Total RNA was isolated from each sample in quantities of at least 6 micrograms. Primers used in a second PCR of about 7 to 12 cycles were a sample-barcoded 5' primer and a J-beta primer mix. Every cDNA molecule carried a tag from a template-switch adaptor bearing 12 random nucleotides. TCRdb fed the 5' RACE reads into MiXCR, producing one record per CDR3 protein. The sample includes about 1 million distinct CDR3 sequences, 35% to 55% of them seen just once. The study, taken as a whole, reports: Age showed a roughly linear inverse relationship with TCR beta diversity per million T cells. PBMCs left unsorted prevented a conclusive naive versus antigen-experienced comparison.

The receptor was isolated from a woman aged 55-69 years in good health. The sample comprised blood.

The DNA of the CDR3 is TGCAGCGTTGCCGGAACAGGGGGTTTCTATGGCTACACCTTC. Its translation: CSVAGTGGFYGYTF. The V and J genes are TRBV29-1 and TRBJ1-2, with 8 nucleotides matching TRBD1. The junction had 8 bases not matched to a gene; V was cut back by 4 bases and J by 4 bases. Germline CDR1 is SQVTM and CDR2 is ANQGSEA. CDR3 length equals 14 residues.